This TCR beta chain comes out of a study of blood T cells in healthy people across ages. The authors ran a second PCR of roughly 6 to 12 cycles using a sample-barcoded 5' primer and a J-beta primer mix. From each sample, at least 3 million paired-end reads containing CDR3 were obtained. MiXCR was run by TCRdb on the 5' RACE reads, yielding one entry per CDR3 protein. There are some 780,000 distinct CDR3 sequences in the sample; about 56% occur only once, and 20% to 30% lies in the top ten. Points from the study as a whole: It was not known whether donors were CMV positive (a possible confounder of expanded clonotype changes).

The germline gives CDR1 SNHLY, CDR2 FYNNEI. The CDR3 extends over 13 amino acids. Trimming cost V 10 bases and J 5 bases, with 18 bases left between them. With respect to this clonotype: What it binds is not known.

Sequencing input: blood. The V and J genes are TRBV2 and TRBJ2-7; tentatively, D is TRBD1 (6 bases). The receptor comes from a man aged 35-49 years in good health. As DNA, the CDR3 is TGTGCCAACCGGGACATTCCGAGGCACGAGCAGTACTTC. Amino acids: CANRDIPRHEQYF.